This record looks at one T cell receptor beta chain sequence and its context. Its matching antigen is unknown. The data are from a study of post-analysis software for immune sequencing data. About the study: The disease courses spanned relapsing-remitting, secondary progressive and progressive-relapsing forms of multiple sclerosis.

Findings and limits, study-wide: Significantly decreased normalized Chao1 diversity was recorded for multiple sclerosis patients relative to controls. Controls showed lower frequencies than patients for roughly five TRBV segments, and TRBV5-6, TRBV5-1 and TRBV20-1 were among these.

V gave up 6 bases and J gave up 5 bases, with 11 bases separating them. The CDR3 sequence is 14 residues long. TCR beta cDNA libraries included unique molecular identifiers. The yield from approximately 1 to 10 million T cells was 500,000 or so cDNA molecules in total. A single record per CDR3 protein comes from TCRdb applying MiXCR to the PCR reads. The sample has roughly 570,000 distinct CDR3 sequences, around 36% seen once; the top ten hold about 6%. The chain employs TRBV12-3 or TRBV12-4 and TRBJ1-6; D might be TRBD1 (5 bases). Sequenced: blood. This TCR was sampled from a girl younger than 18 with multiple sclerosis. CDR3 amino acids: CASRRTPDNSPLHF. CDR3 in DNA: TGTGCCAGCAGACGGACACCCGATAATTCACCCCTCCACTTT.